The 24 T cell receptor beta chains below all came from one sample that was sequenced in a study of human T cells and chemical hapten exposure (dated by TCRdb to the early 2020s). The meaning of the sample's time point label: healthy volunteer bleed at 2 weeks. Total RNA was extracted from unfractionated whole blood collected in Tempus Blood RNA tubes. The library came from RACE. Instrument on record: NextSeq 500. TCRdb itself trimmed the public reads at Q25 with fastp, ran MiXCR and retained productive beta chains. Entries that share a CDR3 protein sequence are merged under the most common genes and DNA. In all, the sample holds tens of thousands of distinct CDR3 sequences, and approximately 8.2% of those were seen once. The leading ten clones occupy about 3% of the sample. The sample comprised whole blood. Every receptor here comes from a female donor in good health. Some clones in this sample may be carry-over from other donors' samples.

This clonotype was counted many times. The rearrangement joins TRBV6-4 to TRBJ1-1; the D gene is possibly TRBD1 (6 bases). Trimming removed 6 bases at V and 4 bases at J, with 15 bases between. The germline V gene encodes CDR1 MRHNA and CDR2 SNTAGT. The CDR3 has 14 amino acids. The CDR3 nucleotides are TGTGCCAGCAGCCCTACAGGGTTTAGCACTGAAGCTTTCTTT. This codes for CASSPTGFSTEAFF.

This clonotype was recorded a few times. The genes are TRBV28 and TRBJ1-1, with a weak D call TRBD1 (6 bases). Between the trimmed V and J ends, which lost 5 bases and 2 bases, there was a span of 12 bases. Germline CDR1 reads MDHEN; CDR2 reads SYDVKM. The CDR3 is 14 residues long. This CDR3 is CASSPGTLNTEAFF. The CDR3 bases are TGTGCCAGCAGTCCCGGGACACTAAACACTGAAGCTTTCTTT.

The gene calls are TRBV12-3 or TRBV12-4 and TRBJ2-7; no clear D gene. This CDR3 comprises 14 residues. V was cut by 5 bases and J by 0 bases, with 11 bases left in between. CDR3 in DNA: TGTGCCAGCAGTCCCCCGACTGCCTCCTACGAGCAGTACTTC. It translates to CASSPPTASYEQYF.

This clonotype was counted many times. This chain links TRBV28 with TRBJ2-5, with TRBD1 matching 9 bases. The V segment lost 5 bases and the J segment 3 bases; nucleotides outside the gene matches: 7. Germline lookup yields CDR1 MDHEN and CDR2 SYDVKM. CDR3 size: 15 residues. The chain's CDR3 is CASSPNRDREETQYF. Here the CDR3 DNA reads TGTGCCAGCAGTCCGAACCGGGACAGGGAAGAGACCCAGTACTTC.

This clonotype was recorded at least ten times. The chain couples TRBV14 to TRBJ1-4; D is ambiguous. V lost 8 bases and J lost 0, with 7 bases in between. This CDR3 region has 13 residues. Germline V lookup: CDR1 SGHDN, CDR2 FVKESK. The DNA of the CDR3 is TGTGCCAGCTGTCGGGCAACTAATGAAAAACTGTTTTTT. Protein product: CASCRATNEKLFF.

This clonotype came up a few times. Here the CDR3 DNA reads TGTGCCAGCAGCTTAGCGGGGAACTACGAGCAGTACTTC. Its translation: CASSLAGNYEQYF. The chain uses TRBV11-2 and TRBJ2-7; TRBD2 might be the D (5 bases). Germline assignment: CDR1 SGHAT and CDR2 FQNNGV. The CDR3 extends over 13 amino acids. Trimming stripped 1 base from V and 3 bases from J, with 7 bases between.

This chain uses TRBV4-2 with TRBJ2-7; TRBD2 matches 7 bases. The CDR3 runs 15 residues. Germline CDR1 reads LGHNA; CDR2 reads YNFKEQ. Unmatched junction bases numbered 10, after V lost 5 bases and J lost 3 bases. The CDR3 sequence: CASSSAGGKSYEQYF. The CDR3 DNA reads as TGTGCCAGCAGCTCCGCCGGGGGGAAAAGCTACGAGCAGTACTTC.

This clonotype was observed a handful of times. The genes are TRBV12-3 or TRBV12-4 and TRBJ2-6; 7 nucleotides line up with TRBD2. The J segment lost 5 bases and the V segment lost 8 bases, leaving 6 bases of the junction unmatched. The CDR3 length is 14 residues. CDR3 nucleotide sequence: TGTGCCAGCTCCGGCGGGAGTAGGGCCAACGTCCTGACTTTC. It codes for CASSGGSRANVLTF.

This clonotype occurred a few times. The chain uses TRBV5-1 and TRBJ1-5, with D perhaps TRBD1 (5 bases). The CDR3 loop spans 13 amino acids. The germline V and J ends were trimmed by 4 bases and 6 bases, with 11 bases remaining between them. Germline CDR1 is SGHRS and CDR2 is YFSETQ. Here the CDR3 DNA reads TGCGCCAGCAGCGCCGATGGGGGTCAGCCCCAGCATTTT. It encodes CASSADGGQPQHF.

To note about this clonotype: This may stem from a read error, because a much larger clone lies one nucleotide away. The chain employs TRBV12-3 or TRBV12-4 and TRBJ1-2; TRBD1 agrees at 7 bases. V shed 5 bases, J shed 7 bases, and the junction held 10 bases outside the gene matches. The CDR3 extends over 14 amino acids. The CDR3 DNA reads TGTGCCAGCAGTCGGGACAGAGGAAAAATTGGCTACACCTTC. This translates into CASSRDRGKIGYTF.

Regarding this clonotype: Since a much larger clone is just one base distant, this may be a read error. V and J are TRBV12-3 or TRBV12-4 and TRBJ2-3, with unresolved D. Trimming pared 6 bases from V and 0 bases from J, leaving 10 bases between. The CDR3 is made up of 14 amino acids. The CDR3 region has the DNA TGTGCCAGCAGACCCAGTGCTAGCACAGATACGCAGTATTTT. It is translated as CASRPSASTDTQYF.

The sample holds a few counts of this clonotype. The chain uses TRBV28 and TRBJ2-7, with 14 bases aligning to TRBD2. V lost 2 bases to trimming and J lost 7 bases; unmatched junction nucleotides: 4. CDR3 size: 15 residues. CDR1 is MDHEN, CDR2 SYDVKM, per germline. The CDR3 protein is CASSLKGLAGEEQYF. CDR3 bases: TGTGCCAGCAGTTTAAAGGGACTAGCGGGAGAAGAGCAGTACTTC.

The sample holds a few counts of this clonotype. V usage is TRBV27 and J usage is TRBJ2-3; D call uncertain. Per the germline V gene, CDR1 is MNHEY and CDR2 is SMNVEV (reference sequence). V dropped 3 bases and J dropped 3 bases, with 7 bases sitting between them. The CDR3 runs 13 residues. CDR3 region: CASSLWVTDTQYF. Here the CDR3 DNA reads TGTGCCAGCAGTTTGTGGGTGACAGATACGCAGTATTTT.

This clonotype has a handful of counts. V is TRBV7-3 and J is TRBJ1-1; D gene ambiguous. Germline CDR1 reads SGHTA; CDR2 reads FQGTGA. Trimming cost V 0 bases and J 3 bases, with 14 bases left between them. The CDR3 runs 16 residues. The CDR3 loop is CASSLTSQNLDTEAFF. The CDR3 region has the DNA TGTGCCAGCAGCTTAACTTCTCAAAATCTGGACACTGAAGCTTTCTTT.

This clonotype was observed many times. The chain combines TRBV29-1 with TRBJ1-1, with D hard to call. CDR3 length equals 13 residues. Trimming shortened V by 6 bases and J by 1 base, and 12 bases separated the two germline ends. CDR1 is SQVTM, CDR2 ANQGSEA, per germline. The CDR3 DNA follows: TGCAGCGTGGCCCGGACCGAGAACACTGAAGCTTTCTTT. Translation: CSVARTENTEAFF.

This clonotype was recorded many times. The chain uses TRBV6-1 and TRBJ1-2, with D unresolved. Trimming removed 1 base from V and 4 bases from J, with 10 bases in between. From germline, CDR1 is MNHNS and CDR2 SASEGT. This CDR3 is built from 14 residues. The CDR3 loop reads CASSEVVEGYGYTF. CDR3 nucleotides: TGTGCCAGCAGTGAAGTTGTGGAAGGCTATGGCTACACCTTC.

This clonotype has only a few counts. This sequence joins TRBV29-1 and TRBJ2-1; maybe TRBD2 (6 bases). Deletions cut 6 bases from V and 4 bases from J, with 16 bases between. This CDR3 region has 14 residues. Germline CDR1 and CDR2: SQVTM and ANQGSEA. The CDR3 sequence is CSVQTRGTYNEQFF. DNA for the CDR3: TGCAGCGTCCAAACGCGGGGCACATACAATGAGCAGTTCTTC.

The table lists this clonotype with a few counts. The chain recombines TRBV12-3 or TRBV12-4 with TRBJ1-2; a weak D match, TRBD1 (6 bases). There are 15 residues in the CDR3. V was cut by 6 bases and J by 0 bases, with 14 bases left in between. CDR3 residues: CASRQDSAANYGYTF. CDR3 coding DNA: TGTGCCAGCAGGCAGGACAGTGCCGCTAACTATGGCTACACCTTC.

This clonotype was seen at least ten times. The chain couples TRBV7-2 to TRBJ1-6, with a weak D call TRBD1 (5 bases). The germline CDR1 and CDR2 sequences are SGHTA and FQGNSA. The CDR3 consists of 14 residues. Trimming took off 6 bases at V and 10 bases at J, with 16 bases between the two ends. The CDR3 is CASRTGTTASPLHF. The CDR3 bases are TGTGCCAGCAGGACCGGGACTACAGCCTCACCCCTCCACTTT.

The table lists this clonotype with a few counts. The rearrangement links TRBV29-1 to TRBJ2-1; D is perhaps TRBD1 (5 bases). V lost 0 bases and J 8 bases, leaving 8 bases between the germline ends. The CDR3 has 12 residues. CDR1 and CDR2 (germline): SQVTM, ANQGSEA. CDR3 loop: CSVEDAGHEQFF. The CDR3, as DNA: TGCAGCGTTGAAGATGCAGGGCATGAGCAGTTCTTC.

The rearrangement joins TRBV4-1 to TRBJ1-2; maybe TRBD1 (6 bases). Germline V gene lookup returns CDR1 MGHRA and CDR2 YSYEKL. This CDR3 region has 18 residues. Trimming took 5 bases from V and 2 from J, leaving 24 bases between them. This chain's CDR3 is CASSSAQRRDIQNYGYTF. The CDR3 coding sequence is TGCGCCAGCAGCTCAGCCCAACGCCGGGACATCCAAAACTATGGCTACACCTTC.

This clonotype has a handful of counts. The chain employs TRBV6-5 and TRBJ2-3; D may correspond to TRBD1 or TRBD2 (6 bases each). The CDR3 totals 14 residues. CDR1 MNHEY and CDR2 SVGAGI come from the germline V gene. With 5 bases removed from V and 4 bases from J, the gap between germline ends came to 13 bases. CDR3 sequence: CASSRLGTPDTQYF. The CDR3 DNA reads TGTGCCAGCAGTCGACTAGGGACACCAGATACGCAGTATTTT.

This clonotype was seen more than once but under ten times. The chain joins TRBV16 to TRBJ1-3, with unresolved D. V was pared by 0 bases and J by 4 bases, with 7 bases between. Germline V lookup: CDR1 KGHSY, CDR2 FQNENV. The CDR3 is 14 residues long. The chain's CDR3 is CASSQSLSGNTIYF. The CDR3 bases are TGTGCCAGCAGCCAATCGTTGTCAGGAAACACCATATATTTT.

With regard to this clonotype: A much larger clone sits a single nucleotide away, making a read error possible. Here the CDR3 reads CASSSQGSSGANVLTF. The CDR3 bases are TGTGCCAGCAGTTCCCAGGGGAGCTCTGGGGCCAACGTCCTGACTTTC. The rearrangement uses TRBV28 and TRBJ2-6; TRBD1 is a possible D gene (6 bases). Germline V gives CDR1 MDHEN, CDR2 SYDVKM. V was cut by 4 bases and J by 0 bases, with 10 bases left in between. The CDR3 has 16 amino acids.